This record covers a single T cell receptor (beta chain). Its cognate antigen is unknown. The library was built from around 0.4 ug RNA with molecular barcoded adaptors for alpha/delta and beta/gamma chains. TCRdb analysed the reads with MiXCR anew, one entry per CDR3 protein. This table holds some 140,000 distinct CDR3 sequences, over 10% found once. CDR1 is MDHEN and CDR2 is SYDVKM in the germline V gene. Trimming at V came to 3 bases and at J to 7 bases, leaving 6 bases not matched to a gene. This CDR3 comprises 14 residues. This sample stems from a study of read filtering for tumor transcriptome and immune sequencing. At the level of the study: The cohort had about 16 men and over eleven women aged roughly 40 to 90, mean about 66 years. RNA-seq yielded only roughly 85 to 1,400 TCR reads, IR-seq about 4.05 to 11 million. Broader study findings: Without single-read clonotypes, shared clonotype proportions correlated more between IR-seq and RNA-seq.

The chain couples TRBV28 to TRBJ2-1; the match to TRBD2 covers 7 bases. This TCR was recovered from a donor at least 40 years old with multiple myeloma. The sample consisted of a population of CD138-negative cells sorted from bone marrow. In nucleotides, the CDR3 is TGTGCCAGCAGTTTGCGGGAGTTTTTTAATGAGCAGTTCTTC. Protein product: CASSLREFFNEQFF.